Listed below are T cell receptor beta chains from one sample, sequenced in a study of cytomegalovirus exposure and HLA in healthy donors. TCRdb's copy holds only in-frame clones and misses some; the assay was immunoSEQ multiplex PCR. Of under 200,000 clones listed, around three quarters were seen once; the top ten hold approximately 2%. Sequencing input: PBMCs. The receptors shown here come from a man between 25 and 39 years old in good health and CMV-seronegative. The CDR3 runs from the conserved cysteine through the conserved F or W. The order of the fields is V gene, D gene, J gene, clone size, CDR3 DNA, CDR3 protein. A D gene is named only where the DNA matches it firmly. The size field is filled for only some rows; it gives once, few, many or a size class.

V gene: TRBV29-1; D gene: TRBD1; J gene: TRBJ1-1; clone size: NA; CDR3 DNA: TGCAGCGTAAACGCAGGGGGCCTGGGCACTGAAGCTTTCTTT; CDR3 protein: CSVNAGGLGTEAFF
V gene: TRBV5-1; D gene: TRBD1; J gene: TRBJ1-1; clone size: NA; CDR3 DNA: TGCGCCAGCAGCTTGGAGGGGGCCATGAACACTGAAGCTTTCTTT; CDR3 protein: CASSLEGAMNTEAFF
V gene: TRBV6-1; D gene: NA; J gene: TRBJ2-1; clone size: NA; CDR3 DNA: TGTGCCAGCAGTGCCTATCTAAGCGGCTGGGGCTACAATGAGCAGTTCTTC; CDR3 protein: CASSAYLSGWGYNEQFF
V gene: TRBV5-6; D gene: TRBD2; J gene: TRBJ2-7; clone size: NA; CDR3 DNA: TGTGCCAGCAGCTTTTCGAGTCGCGGGAGTTTAGACGAGCAGTACTTC; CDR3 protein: CASSFSSRGSLDEQYF
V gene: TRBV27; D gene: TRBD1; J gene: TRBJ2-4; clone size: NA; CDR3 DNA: TGTGCCAGCAGCCGACAGGGAAGTGGGTCCAAAAACATTCAGTACTTC; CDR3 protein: CASSRQGSGSKNIQYF
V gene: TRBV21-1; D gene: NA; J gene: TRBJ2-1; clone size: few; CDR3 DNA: TGTGCCAGCAGCAATCGACTAGCGGGGTACAATGAGCAGTTCTTC; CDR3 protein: CASSNRLAGYNEQFF
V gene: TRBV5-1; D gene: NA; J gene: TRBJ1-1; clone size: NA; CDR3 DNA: TGCGCCAGCAGCTCGGAGGGGGGGAAGAACACTGAAGCTTTCTTT; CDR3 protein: CASSSEGGKNTEAFF
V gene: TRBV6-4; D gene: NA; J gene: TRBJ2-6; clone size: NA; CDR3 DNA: TGTGCCAGCAGTTCTAGTAGCTCTGGGGCCAACGTCCTGACTTTC; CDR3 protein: CASSSSSSGANVLTF
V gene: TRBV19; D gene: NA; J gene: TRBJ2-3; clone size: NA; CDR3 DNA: TGTGCCAGTAGTCTGGACAGCGGAGATACGCAGTATTTT; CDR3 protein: CASSLDSGDTQYF
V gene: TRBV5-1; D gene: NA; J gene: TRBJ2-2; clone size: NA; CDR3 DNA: TGCGCCAGCAGTGAAGCGGTTGCGGACACCGGGGAGCTGTTTTTT; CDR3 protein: CASSEAVADTGELFF
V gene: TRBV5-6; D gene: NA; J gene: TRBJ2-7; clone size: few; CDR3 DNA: TGTGCCAGCAGCTTGCGACGGGGGGCCAGCAGCTCCTACGAGCAGTACTTC; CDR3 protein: CASSLRRGASSSYEQYF
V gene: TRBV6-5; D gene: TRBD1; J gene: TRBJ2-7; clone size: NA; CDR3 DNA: TGTGCCAGCAGTTCGGCGACAGGGTCTGGCTCCTACGAGCAGTACTTC; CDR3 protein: CASSSATGSGSYEQYF
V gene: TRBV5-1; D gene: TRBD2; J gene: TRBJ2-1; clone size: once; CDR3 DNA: TGCGCCAGCAGCGGCGGGGGTAGCTCCTACAATGAGCAGTTCTTC; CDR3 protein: CASSGGGSSYNEQFF
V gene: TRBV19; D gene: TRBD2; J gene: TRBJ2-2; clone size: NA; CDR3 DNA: TGTGCCAGTAGTCCCGGACTAGCGGGAGTCGGTACCGGGGAGCTGTTTTTT; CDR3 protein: CASSPGLAGVGTGELFF
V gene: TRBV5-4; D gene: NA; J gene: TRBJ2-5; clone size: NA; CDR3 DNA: TGTGCCAGCAGCTTATCATTGAGCCAAGAGACCCAGTACTTC; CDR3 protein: CASSLSLSQETQYF
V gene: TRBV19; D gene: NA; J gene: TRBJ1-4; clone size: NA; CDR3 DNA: TGTGCCAGCGTTGGGACTGCGGCTAGGTATGAAAAACTGTTTTTT; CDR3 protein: CASVGTAARYEKLFF
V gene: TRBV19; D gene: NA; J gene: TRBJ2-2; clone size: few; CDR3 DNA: TGTGCCAGTAGTACCAGGGGTGGAACCGGGGAGCTGTTTTTT; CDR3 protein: CASSTRGGTGELFF
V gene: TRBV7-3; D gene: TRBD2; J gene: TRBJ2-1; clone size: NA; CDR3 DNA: TGTGCCAGCAGCCCTCGGGCTAGCGGGGGTGAGCAGTTCTTC; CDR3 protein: CASSPRASGGEQFF
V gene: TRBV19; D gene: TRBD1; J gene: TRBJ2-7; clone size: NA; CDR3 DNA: TGTGCCAGTAGTACGACAGGGGGGGAATACGAGCAGTACTTC; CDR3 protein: CASSTTGGEYEQYF
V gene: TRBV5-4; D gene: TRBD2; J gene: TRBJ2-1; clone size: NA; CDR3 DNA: TGTGCCAGCAGCTTGACTAGCGGGAGGGATGAGCAGTTCTTC; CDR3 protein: CASSLTSGRDEQFF
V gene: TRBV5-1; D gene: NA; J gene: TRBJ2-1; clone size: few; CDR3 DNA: TGCGCCAGCAGCTTAAGGACAGTTAATGAGCAGTTCTTC; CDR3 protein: CASSLRTVNEQFF
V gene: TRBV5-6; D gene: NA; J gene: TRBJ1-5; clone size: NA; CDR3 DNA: TGTGCCAGCAGCCCGAGAGGTTATAGCAATCAGCCCCAGCATTTT; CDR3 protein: CASSPRGYSNQPQHF
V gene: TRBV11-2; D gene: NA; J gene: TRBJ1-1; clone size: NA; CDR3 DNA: TGTGCCAGCAGCTCACCAGGGGATTCCGCTGAAGCTTTCTTT; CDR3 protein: CASSSPGDSAEAFF
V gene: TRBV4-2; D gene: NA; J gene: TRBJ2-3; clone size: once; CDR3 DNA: TGTGCCAGCAGCCAAGATTTGTGGGACTCCACAGATACGCAGTATTTT; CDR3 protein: CASSQDLWDSTDTQYF
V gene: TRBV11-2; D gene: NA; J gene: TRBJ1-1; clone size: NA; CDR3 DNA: TGTGCCAGCAGCTTAGATCTTTACGGGGGGAACACTGAAGCTTTCTTT; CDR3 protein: CASSLDLYGGNTEAFF
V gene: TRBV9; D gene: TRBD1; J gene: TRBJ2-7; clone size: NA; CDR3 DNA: TGTGCCAGCAGCACACCCCTTCCGGGACAGAACCACGAGCAGTACTTC; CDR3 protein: CASSTPLPGQNHEQYF
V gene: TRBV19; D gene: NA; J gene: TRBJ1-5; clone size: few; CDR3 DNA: TGTGCCAGTAGTGAGTCTAGAAATCAGCCCCAGCATTTT; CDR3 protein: CASSESRNQPQHF
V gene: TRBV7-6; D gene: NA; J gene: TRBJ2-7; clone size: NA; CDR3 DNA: TGTGCCAGCAGCTTAGTGGCTAACTCCTACGAGCGGTACTTC; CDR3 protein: CASSLVANSYERYF
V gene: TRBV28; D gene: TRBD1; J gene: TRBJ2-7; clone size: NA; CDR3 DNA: TGTGCCAGCAGTTTTAGGCAGGGGGTGAACGAGCAGTACTTC; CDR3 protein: CASSFRQGVNEQYF
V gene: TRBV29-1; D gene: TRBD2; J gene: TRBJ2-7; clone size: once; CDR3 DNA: TGCAGCGTTTCACGGGGGGACGAGCAGTACTTC; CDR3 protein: CSVSRGDEQYF